These 9 T cell receptor beta chains share one sample of origin, sequenced in a study of blood T cell repertoires in COVID-19. The assay was immunoSEQ multiplex PCR, and TCRdb's table has in-frame clones only and misses some. The table has fewer than 350,000 clones, 80% to 95% seen once; the top ten hold less than 3.5%. Sequencing was performed on PBMCs or T cells enriched from blood (not recorded which). These receptors originate from a man in his forties who had been exposed to COVID-19.

The chain combines TRBV7-6 with TRBJ1-3; D gene uncertain. V shed 3 bases and J shed 0 bases, with 6 bases lying between them. CDR3 size: 14 residues. Germline CDR1 is SGHVS and CDR2 is FNYEAQ. Written as DNA, the CDR3 is TGTGCCAGCAGCTTGGGAGCCTCTGGAAACACCATATATTTT. This gives the protein CASSLGASGNTIYF.

The chain has TRBV11-2 and TRBJ2-1; 8 bases line up with TRBD2. The germline V gene has CDR1 SGHAT and CDR2 FQNNGV. Trimming at V came to 2 bases and at J to 5 bases, leaving 8 bases not matched to a gene. The CDR3 has 16 amino acids. CDR3 in amino acids: CASSLISGSFHNEQFF. CDR3 coding DNA: TGTGCCAGCAGCTTAATCAGCGGGAGTTTCCACAATGAGCAGTTCTTC.

The rearrangement joins TRBV25-1 to TRBJ2-7, with D perhaps TRBD1 (6 bases). Germline V gene lookup returns CDR1 MGHDK and CDR2 SYGVNS. The ends were cut back, 8 bases at V and 2 bases at J, with 13 bases in the middle. This CDR3 contains 13 residues. CDR3 sequence (DNA): TGTGCCAGCGAAGAGACAGGCACCTACGAGCAGTACTTC. Translating gives CASEETGTYEQYF.

The CDR3 region has the DNA TGTGCCAGTAGTATCGGCAGGGGTGGCGAGCAGTACTTC. Translated: CASSIGRGGEQYF. The chain is built from TRBV19 and TRBJ2-7; a weak D match, TRBD1 (6 bases). The CDR3 is 13 residues long. Germline V gene data show CDR1 as LNHDA and CDR2 as SQIVND (reference sequence). Trimming shortened V by 3 bases and J by 6 bases, and 12 bases separated the two germline ends.

The chain combines TRBV4-3 with TRBJ2-7, with TRBD2 matching over 9 bases. CDR3 length equals 15 residues. J gave up 5 bases and V 1 base, and 6 bases lay outside the gene matches. The germline V gene encodes CDR1 LGHNA and CDR2 YSLEER. This chain's CDR3 is CASSQGSGSLDEQYF. The CDR3 nucleotides read TGCGCCAGCAGCCAAGGTAGCGGGAGCTTGGACGAGCAGTACTTC.

V usage is TRBV3-1 (or the pseudogene TRBV3-2) and J usage is TRBJ1-4; D might be TRBD1 (5 bases). CDR3 size: 15 residues. The germline gives CDR1 LGHDT, CDR2 YNNKEL (reference sequence). V was cut by 1 base and J by 4 bases, with 10 bases left in between. CDR3 in DNA: TGTGCCAGCAGCCAAGTGTTCAGGGATAATGAAAAACTGTTTTTT. It translates to CASSQVFRDNEKLFF.

CDR3 residues: CASSGRPTGSGNTIYF. The CDR3 DNA is TGTGCCAGTAGTGGGAGACCGACAGGGTCTGGAAACACCATATATTTT. The chain recombines TRBV19 with TRBJ1-3, with 7 bases lining up with TRBD1. Germline V CDR1 and CDR2: LNHDA, SQIVND (reference sequence). CDR3 length: 16 amino acids. The V gene end was trimmed by 5 bases and the J gene end by 1 base; junction bases not matched to a gene: 8.

The chain links TRBV27 to TRBJ2-1, with a weak D call TRBD1 (6 bases). The germline V gene encodes CDR1 MNHEY and CDR2 SMNVEV (reference sequence). The CDR3 covers 15 residues. V dropped 5 bases and J dropped 9 bases, with 20 bases sitting between them. The CDR3 sequence is CASSLRGEQGGEQFF. The DNA of the CDR3 is TGTGCCAGCAGTCTCCGTGGAGAGCAAGGGGGTGAGCAGTTCTTC.

V usage is TRBV19 and J usage is TRBJ1-4, with a possible D match to TRBD1 (5 bases). CDR3 length: 16 amino acids. Germline CDR1 is LNHDA and CDR2 is SQIVND (reference sequence). V was trimmed by 7 bases and J by 8 bases, leaving 23 bases between them. The CDR3 DNA reads TGTGCCAGTACTGCGACAGCAGGGCTGATCAAGGAAAAACTGTTTTTT. Translation gives CASTATAGLIKEKLFF.